The 32 T cell receptor beta chains reported below all come from one sample, sequenced in a study of shared clonotypes between healthy human individuals (dated by TCRdb to between 2020 and 2021). Libraries came from the immunoSEQ multiplex PCR assay. Here the immuneACCESS table is served through TCRdb, limited to in-frame sequences with V and J called. Missing clones are a known gap in these copies; in checked studies unresolved V genes cover under half, and the rest lacks a known reason. In this sample the table shows 450,000 to 500,000 clones, about 82% of which occur a single time. Over 10% of the sample rests with the top ten. The material sequenced was PBMCs. The receptor source for this set is a woman aged 40 to 50 in good health. Some clones in this sample may be carry-over from other donors' samples.

The chain links TRBV7-2 to TRBJ2-7; 8 bases match TRBD2. In germline, CDR1 is SGHTA, CDR2 FQGNSA. There are 19 residues in the CDR3. V lost 1 base and J lost 7; bases outside the gene matches: 21. The CDR3 region is CASSLERDLGLVRGLEQYF. The CDR3 nucleotides read TGTGCCAGCAGCTTAGAAAGGGATCTGGGACTAGTAAGGGGATTAGAGCAGTACTTC.

The rearrangement links TRBV30 to TRBJ1-1; D is ambiguous. Trimming took off 6 bases at V and 4 bases at J, with 21 bases between the two ends. Germline V gene data show CDR1 as GTSNPN and CDR2 as SVGIG (reference sequence). This CDR3 comprises 15 residues. The DNA of the CDR3 is TGTGCCTGCATATCTCGGCCAGGCTTGGGCACTGAAGCTTTCTTT. As protein: CACISRPGLGTEAFF.

The rearrangement uses TRBV5-1 and TRBJ1-1; perhaps TRBD1 as D (5 bases). Germline V gene sequence: CDR1 SGHRS, CDR2 YFSETQ. The V end lost 0 bases, the J end lost 3 bases, and 12 bases lay between the germline ends. This CDR3 region has 15 residues. In DNA form, the CDR3 reads TGCGCCAGCAGCTTGGCCGAACAGGCTGACACTGAAGCTTTCTTT. Its protein product is CASSLAEQADTEAFF.

This chain links TRBV5-6 with TRBJ2-5, with TRBD1 as a possible D gene (5 bases). The J call could be wrong; TRBJ2-7 is a better fit for the DNA end. Looked up from germline, CDR1 is SGHDT and CDR2 is YYEEEE. The CDR3 is made up of 13 amino acids. For the CDR3, the DNA is TGTGCCAGCAGCTTGTTAACAGGTAACGAGCAGTACTTC. Its protein product is CASSLLTGNEQYF.

This chain uses TRBV7-3 with TRBJ2-2, with TRBD2 matching over 12 bases. The CDR3 loop spans 15 amino acids. With 6 bases clipped from V and 7 bases from J, the junction kept 6 bases outside the gene matches. In germline, CDR1 is SGHTA, CDR2 FQGTGA. CDR3 protein: CASSSGLAGHGELFF. The CDR3 DNA follows: TGTGCCAGCAGTTCCGGACTAGCGGGACACGGGGAGCTGTTTTTT.

The CDR3 loop is CASSPFWTGVNYGYTF. DNA for the CDR3: TGTGCCAGCAGCCCGTTTTGGACAGGCGTTAACTATGGCTACACCTTC. The J gene is TRBJ1-2, the V gene TRBV7-8; TRBD1 aligns across 7 bases. Looked up from germline, CDR1 is SGHVS and CDR2 is FQNEAQ. The CDR3 loop spans 16 amino acids. Trimming at V came to 5 bases and at J to 1 base, leaving 10 bases not matched to a gene. Based on the CDR3 plus reference TRBV7-8 and TRBJ1-2, the full variable domain is GAGVSQSPRYKVAKRGQDVALRCDPISGHVSLFWYQQALGQGPEFLTYFQNEAQLDKSGLPSDRFFAERPEGSVSTLKIQRTQQEDSAVYLCASSPFWTGVNYGYTFGSGTRLTVV.

V usage is TRBV10-3 and J usage is TRBJ1-2; D remains ambiguous. The CDR3 totals 14 residues. CDR1 is ENHRY, CDR2 SYGVKD, per germline. Trimming pared 10 bases from V and 0 bases from J, leaving 15 bases between. Here the CDR3 reads CATSQEPTNYGYTF. CDR3 in DNA: TGTGCCACCTCCCAGGAGCCAACTAACTATGGCTACACCTTC.

This sequence joins TRBV7-6 and TRBJ2-2, with 10 bases fitting TRBD2. Unmatched junction bases numbered 11, after V lost 3 bases and J lost 7 bases. This CDR3 is 17 amino acids long. Germline CDR1 and CDR2: SGHVS and FNYEAQ. The CDR3 nucleotides read TGTGCCAGCAGCTTTGCCCTAGCGGGAGTCCCGAGCGGGGAGCTGTTTTTT. This translates into CASSFALAGVPSGELFF.

Points on this clone: The same CDR3 arises from other DNA sequences in this sample as well. The chain recombines TRBV5-1 with TRBJ2-5; no reliable D call. Germline V gene lookup returns CDR1 SGHRS and CDR2 YFSETQ. Deletions cut 0 bases from V and 2 bases from J, with 5 bases between. The CDR3 has 13 residues. The CDR3 sequence is CASSLEGQETQYF. CDR3 sequence (DNA): TGCGCCAGCAGCTTGGAGGGTCAAGAGACCCAGTACTTC.

This clone is a singleton in its sample. The rearrangement joins TRBV9 to TRBJ1-2; D ambiguous. Germline values: CDR1 SGDLS, CDR2 YYNGEE. This CDR3 is 13 amino acids long. Trimming took 0 bases from V and 8 from J, leaving 11 bases between them. As DNA, the CDR3 is TGTGCCAGCAGCGTAGTCGAGGGAGGCGGCTACACCTTC. It is translated as CASSVVEGGGYTF.

V usage is TRBV11-2 and J usage is TRBJ2-3; TRBD2 aligns across 8 bases. The CDR3 length is 14 residues. CDR1 is SGHAT and CDR2 is FQNNGV in the germline V gene. Trimming took 5 bases from V and 7 from J; bases not matched to a gene: 8. The CDR3 sequence is CASSLNPGGNTQYF. The CDR3 nucleotides read TGTGCCAGCAGCCTCAATCCGGGAGGGAATACGCAGTATTTT.

This chain uses TRBV25-1 with TRBJ2-7, with D tentatively TRBD1 (6 bases). The CDR3 extends over 13 amino acids. V lost 6 bases to trimming and J lost 0 bases, with 9 bases between them. The germline V gene has CDR1 MGHDK and CDR2 SYGVNS. The chain's CDR3 is CASRGQTSYEQYF. The CDR3, as DNA: TGTGCCAGCAGAGGACAGACCTCCTACGAGCAGTACTTC.

The V gene is TRBV15, the J gene TRBJ2-5, with D perhaps given as TRBD1 or TRBD2 (5 bases each). V was trimmed by 0 bases and J by 11 bases, leaving 13 bases between them. The CDR3 has 13 amino acids. Germline CDR1 and CDR2: LNHNV and YYDKDF (reference sequence). The CDR3 spells CATSRDMWGSQYF. CDR3 bases: TGTGCCACCAGCAGAGATATGTGGGGGTCGCAGTACTTC.

This clone was detected a few times. The chain joins TRBV30 to TRBJ1-2; the D is unclear. Between the trimmed V and J ends, which lost 2 bases and 2 bases, there was a span of 6 bases. Germline CDR1 is GTSNPN and CDR2 is SVGIG (reference sequence). This CDR3 spans 12 amino acids. The CDR3 region has the DNA TGTGCCTGGAGTTTACAGAACTATGGCTACACCTTC. Translation gives CAWSLQNYGYTF.

The CDR3 region has the DNA TGTGCCATCAGTGACCTCACCCTACGACCGGGAGTATCCTACAATGAGCAGTTCTTC. Encoded protein: CAISDLTLRPGVSYNEQFF. This chain connects TRBV10-3 to TRBJ2-1; D may be TRBD2 (6 bases). Germline assignment: CDR1 ENHRY and CDR2 SYGVKD. V was pared by 3 bases and J by 1 base, with 22 bases between. This CDR3 comprises 19 residues.

The chain has TRBV7-2 and TRBJ1-4, with TRBD1 as a possible D gene (5 bases). The ends were cut back, 8 bases at V and 7 bases at J, with 17 bases in the middle. Germline CDR1 SGHTA, CDR2 FQGNSA. The CDR3 covers 14 residues. The chain's CDR3 is CASGVPGRTEKLFF. The CDR3, as DNA: TGTGCCAGCGGCGTCCCGGGACGTACTGAAAAACTGTTTTTT. Supplemented by reference TRBV7-2 and TRBJ1-4, the full variable domain reads GAGVSQSPSNKVTEKGKDVELRCDPISGHTALYWYRQSLGQGLEFLIYFQGNSAPDKSGLPSDRFSAERTGGSVSTLTIQRTQQEDSAVYLCASGVPGRTEKLFFGSGTQLSVL.

The chain combines TRBV11-2 with TRBJ1-1; 7 bases agree with TRBD1. The germline V gene encodes CDR1 SGHAT and CDR2 FQNNGV. The CDR3 is made up of 15 amino acids. V lost 1 base to trimming and J lost 0 bases; unmatched junction nucleotides: 2. CDR3 DNA sequence: TGTGCCAGCAGCTTAGTTGGGACAGTGAACACTGAAGCTTTCTTT. This codes for CASSLVGTVNTEAFF.

Details on this clone: The same CDR3 also results from other DNA sequences found in this sample. V and J are TRBV9 and TRBJ2-1; D is perhaps TRBD2 (6 bases). The CDR3 extends over 15 amino acids. Germline CDR1 reads SGDLS; CDR2 reads YYNGEE. V lost 5 bases, J lost 0 bases, and 12 bases lay in between. CDR3 sequence: CASSRSGSSYNEQFF. The CDR3 DNA sequence: TGTGCCAGCAGTCGTAGCGGAAGCTCCTACAATGAGCAGTTCTTC.

The chain has TRBV7-9 and TRBJ1-5; 8 bases line up with TRBD1. Germline V gene sequence: CDR1 SEHNR, CDR2 FQNEAQ (reference sequence). This CDR3 is 17 amino acids long. V shed 5 bases and J 6 bases; nucleotides not matched to a gene: 15. This CDR3 reads CASSPGQGYMSGQPQHF. The CDR3 DNA is TGTGCCAGCAGCCCCGGACAGGGTTACATGTCCGGTCAGCCCCAGCATTTT.

There are many counts of this clone. Other DNA variants within this sample encode the same CDR3. The chain is built from TRBV5-1 and TRBJ1-1, with D perhaps TRBD1 (5 bases). The germline CDR1 and CDR2 sequences are SGHRS and YFSETQ. This CDR3 has 14 residues. Trimming took off 0 bases at V and 4 bases at J, with 10 bases between the two ends. Written as DNA, the CDR3 is TGCGCCAGCAGCTTGGGAGGGGCTGGCACTGAAGCTTTCTTT. Its protein is CASSLGGAGTEAFF.

The chain combines TRBV9 with TRBJ2-2; possibly TRBD1 for D (6 bases). CDR3 size: 13 residues. The V and J ends lost 0 bases and 6 bases respectively, with 6 bases between them. Per the germline V gene, CDR1 is SGDLS and CDR2 is YYNGEE. The CDR3, as DNA: TGTGCCAGCAGCGTAGACAGGGCCGGGGAGCTGTTTTTT. Protein: CASSVDRAGELFF.

This chain connects TRBV2 to TRBJ2-3, with D perhaps TRBD1 (5 bases). This CDR3 has 15 residues. Germline lookup yields CDR1 SNHLY and CDR2 FYNNEI. V was pared by 6 bases and J by 1 base, with 14 bases between. The CDR3 DNA follows: TGTGCCAGCAGCCTCAGGGTGTTTGGCACAGATACGCAGTATTTT. This codes for CASSLRVFGTDTQYF.

The V and J genes are TRBV9 and TRBJ2-1; 10 bases line up with TRBD1. V gave up 4 bases and J gave up 7 bases; unmatched junction bases: 8. The length of the CDR3 is 15 residues. The germline gives CDR1 SGDLS, CDR2 YYNGEE. The chain's CDR3 is CASSSGTGEGNEQFF. The CDR3 DNA reads as TGTGCCAGCAGCTCCGGGACAGGGGAGGGGAATGAGCAGTTCTTC.

This chain connects TRBV6-5 to TRBJ1-4, with D hard to call. V was pared by 0 bases and J by 8 bases, with 13 bases between. This CDR3 comprises 15 residues. In germline, CDR1 is MNHEY, CDR2 SVGAGI. CDR3 residues: CASSYSIPRGEKLFF. The CDR3 bases are TGTGCCAGCAGTTACTCGATCCCCCGAGGGGAAAAACTGTTTTTT.

This clone was seen a single time. The chain couples TRBV7-2 to TRBJ2-1; TRBD2 agrees at 8 bases. The germline V gene encodes CDR1 SGHTA and CDR2 FQGNSA. The V segment lost 2 bases and the J segment 4 bases; nucleotides outside the gene matches: 7. The CDR3 covers 16 residues. In DNA form, the CDR3 reads TGTGCCAGCAGCTTATTAAGCGGGAGAGGTTACAATGAGCAGTTCTTC. It yields the protein CASSLLSGRGYNEQFF.

This clone was seen more than once but under ten times. The chain joins TRBV10-3 to TRBJ1-2; the match to TRBD1 covers 9 bases. The trim removed 4 bases at V and 4 bases at J, leaving 7 bases unmatched. From germline, CDR1 is ENHRY and CDR2 SYGVKD. The CDR3 is 15 amino acids. Here the CDR3 reads CAISGGQGIGYGYTF. Written as DNA, the CDR3 is TGTGCCATCAGTGGCGGACAGGGGATTGGCTATGGCTACACCTTC.

J is TRBJ2-3 and V is TRBV7-2; D ambiguous. Trimming stripped 5 bases from V and 6 bases from J, with 18 bases between. The CDR3 sequence is 15 residues long. The germline CDR1 and CDR2 sequences are SGHTA and FQGNSA. Here the CDR3 reads CASSPVGLVGDTQYF. CDR3 DNA sequence: TGTGCCAGCAGCCCGGTCGGTCTAGTTGGCGATACGCAGTATTTT.

The chain recombines TRBV2 with TRBJ1-2; TRBD1 aligns across 9 bases. CDR1 is SNHLY, CDR2 FYNNEI, per germline. The CDR3 has 14 residues. The V and J ends lost 4 bases and 4 bases, in that order; junction bases with no gene match: 4. In DNA form, the CDR3 reads TGTGCCAGCAGTGCAACAGGGGGCGGCTATGGCTACACCTTC. Its translation: CASSATGGGYGYTF.

The chain carries TRBV30 and TRBJ1-1; 7 bases are shared with TRBD1. The CDR3 runs 14 residues. Germline loops: CDR1 GTSNPN, CDR2 SVGIG (reference sequence). Trimming took 3 bases from V and 5 from J; bases not matched to a gene: 9. The CDR3 sequence is CAWSLEGGVTEAFF. CDR3 in DNA: TGTGCCTGGAGCTTGGAAGGGGGCGTAACTGAAGCTTTCTTT.

This clone is medium-sized (0.01 to 0.1%) in the sample. The sample contains more than one DNA sequence encoding this CDR3. The chain uses TRBV7-2 and TRBJ1-4; TRBD1 agrees at 7 bases. This CDR3 contains 15 residues. V dropped 4 bases and J dropped 1; count of bases not matched to a gene: 3. The germline V gene encodes CDR1 SGHTA and CDR2 FQGNSA. The CDR3 coding sequence is TGTGCCAGCAGCTCAGGGGGGGAAACTAATGAAAAACTGTTTTTT. This translates into CASSSGGETNEKLFF. The full variable domain, its missing parts supplied by reference TRBV7-2 and TRBJ1-4, is GAGVSQSPSNKVTEKGKDVELRCDPISGHTALYWYRQSLGQGLEFLIYFQGNSAPDKSGLPSDRFSAERTGGSVSTLTIQRTQQEDSAVYLCASSSGGETNEKLFFGSGTQLSVL.

In this sample, this clone turned up a few times. V and J are TRBV11-2 and TRBJ2-2, with D hard to call. The V gene lost 4 bases and the J gene lost 2 bases, with 8 bases spanning the gap. Germline CDR1 is SGHAT and CDR2 is FQNNGV. The CDR3 totals 14 residues. The CDR3 loop is CASSSRQNTGELFF. The CDR3 DNA is TGTGCCAGCAGCTCCCGACAAAACACCGGGGAGCTGTTTTTT.

This clone occurred a few times. The chain has TRBV9 and TRBJ2-5; D possibly corresponds to TRBD1 (5 bases). The germline gives CDR1 SGDLS, CDR2 YYNGEE. The CDR3 runs 14 residues. Trimming left V 2 bases short and J 7 bases short, with 15 bases between. This chain's CDR3 is CASSVEELQATQYF. The CDR3 bases are TGTGCCAGCAGCGTTGAGGAATTACAGGCGACCCAGTACTTC.